The 32 T cell receptor beta chains presented below share a single source sample, sequenced in a study of radiotherapy plus CTLA-4 blockade in lung cancer. The table came from immunoSEQ multiplex PCR; TCRdb's copy has only in-frame clones and leaves some out. Found here are more than 50,000 clones, less than 85% of them singletons; the top ten hold 2.5% to 3.5%. Sequenced material: peripheral blood, taken from a patient treated with radiotherapy plus ipilimumab. The receptors stem from a human donor with non-small cell lung cancer who had a complete response to radiotherapy plus ipilimumab.

As for this clone: Relative to the germline gene, one junction end is altered; a read error may explain this. Additional DNA sequences in this sample encode the identical CDR3. The V gene is TRBV19, the J gene TRBJ1-1; a possible D gene is TRBD1 (5 bases). The germline CDR1 and CDR2 sequences are LNHDA and SQIVND (reference sequence). CDR3 length equals 13 residues. CDR3 sequence reads: CASSIMGRTEAFF. The CDR3 DNA reads as TGTGCCAGTAGTATTATGGGGCGCACTGAGGCTTTCTTT.

This chain connects TRBV7-9 to TRBJ1-2, with D hard to call. Germline-derived CDR1 and CDR2 are SEHNR and FQNEAQ (reference sequence). The CDR3 loop spans 12 amino acids. V shed 5 bases and J shed 4 bases, with 8 bases lying between them. The DNA for the CDR3 is TGTGCCAGCAGCAGACTGGGCTATGGCTACACCTTC. Amino acid sequence: CASSRLGYGYTF.

This clone was seen a single time. This chain uses TRBV6-1 with TRBJ1-4; TRBD1 is a possible D gene (6 bases). CDR1 is MNHNS, CDR2 SASEGT, per germline. This CDR3 contains 11 residues. Trimming took off 6 bases at V and 14 bases at J, with 13 bases between the two ends. CDR3 sequence: CASSQGGHLFF. The CDR3 DNA reads TGTGCCAGCAGCCAAGGGGGACATCTGTTTTTT.

The chain joins TRBV28 to TRBJ2-7; 10 bases match TRBD2. The junction had 10 bases not matched to a gene; V was cut back by 0 bases and J by 5 bases. The CDR3 is 17 amino acids. Germline V gene sequence: CDR1 MDHEN, CDR2 SYDVKM. The DNA for the CDR3 is TGTGCCAGCAGTTTATGGTCGCTTTCTAGCGGGAGCAACGAGCAGTACTTC. Translation gives CASSLWSLSSGSNEQYF.

The chain links TRBV6-1 to TRBJ1-1, with TRBD1 as a possible D gene (6 bases). The V gene's germline CDR1 is MNHNS and CDR2 SASEGT. The CDR3 spans 11 residues. The CDR3: CASWGRTEAFF. The CDR3 DNA reads as TGTGCATCCTGGGGGCGAACTGAAGCTTTCTTT.

This clone was observed a handful of times. This chain uses TRBV5-1 with TRBJ2-3; D is ambiguous. Deletions cut 2 bases from V and 4 bases from J, with 20 bases between. CDR1 is SGHRS, CDR2 YFSETQ, per germline. The CDR3 totals 17 residues. For the CDR3, the DNA is TGCGCCAGCAGCTTCACCCTTAGTAACCCCGAGGCAGATACGCAGTATTTT. Protein sequence: CASSFTLSNPEADTQYF.

This clone was recorded a few times. The chain has TRBV6-1 and TRBJ2-7, with 7 positions matching TRBD1. Germline V CDR1 and CDR2: MNHNS, SASEGT. V gave up 5 bases and J gave up 0 bases; unmatched junction bases: 4. This CDR3 comprises 14 residues. The CDR3 nucleotides read TGTGCCAGCAGTCGGGACAGAGTCTCCTACGAGCAGTACTTC. It yields the protein CASSRDRVSYEQYF.

V gene TRBV7-9 combines with J gene TRBJ1-2, with D possibly being TRBD1 (6 bases). V shed 3 bases and J shed 4 bases, with 9 bases lying between them. Germline-derived CDR1 and CDR2 are SEHNR and FQNEAQ (reference sequence). The CDR3 extends over 13 amino acids. The CDR3 sequence is CASSFTGTYGYTF. The CDR3 DNA reads TGTGCCAGCAGCTTCACAGGGACCTATGGCTACACCTTC. Looking up the rest from reference TRBV7-9 and TRBJ1-2 gives the full variable domain: DTGVSQNPRHKITKRGQNVTFRCDPISEHNRLYWYRQTLGQGPEFLTYFQNEAQLEKSRLLSDRFSAERPKGSFSTLEIQRTEQGDSAMYLCASSFTGTYGYTFGSGTRLTVV.

The chain is built from TRBV9 and TRBJ2-5; the match to TRBD2 covers 13 bases. The end of the DNA is better explained by TRBJ2-7, so the J call may be wrong. Germline V gene lookup returns CDR1 SGDLS and CDR2 YYNGEE. The CDR3 loop spans 18 amino acids. DNA for the CDR3: TGTGCCAGCAGCGATTGGACTAGCGGGAGTCAAGTGCGCGACGAGCAGTACTTC. This translates into CASSDWTSGSQVRDEQYF.

This chain uses TRBV4-1 with TRBJ2-1; TRBD1 might be the D (5 bases). The CDR3 is 12 amino acids. The V gene lost 5 bases and the J gene lost 7 bases, with 9 bases spanning the gap. CDR1 and CDR2 (germline): MGHRA, YSYEKL. The CDR3 region is CASSGQGNEQFF. CDR3 sequence (DNA): TGCGCCAGCAGCGGTCAGGGTAATGAGCAGTTCTTC.

The chain is built from TRBV27 and TRBJ2-6; 8 positions agree with TRBD1. Per the germline V gene, CDR1 is MNHEY and CDR2 is SMNVEV (reference sequence). The CDR3 runs 18 residues. The V segment lost 3 bases and the J segment 0 bases; nucleotides outside the gene matches: 7. CDR3 in amino acids: CASSFTRQGFSGANVLTF. The CDR3, as DNA: TGTGCCAGCAGTTTTACGCGACAGGGGTTCTCTGGGGCCAACGTCCTGACTTTC.

The rearrangement uses TRBV7-8 and TRBJ1-5; D is unclear. V dropped 5 bases and J dropped 0 bases, with 2 bases sitting between them. Per the germline V gene, CDR1 is SGHVS and CDR2 is FQNEAQ. CDR3 length equals 12 residues. CDR3 in amino acids: CASSLSNQPQHF. Written as DNA, the CDR3 is TGTGCCAGCAGCCTTAGCAATCAGCCCCAGCATTTT.

The chain carries TRBV6-1 and TRBJ1-1; D gene uncertain. With 2 bases removed from V and 1 base from J, the gap between germline ends came to 8 bases. The CDR3 totals 14 residues. Germline assignment: CDR1 MNHNS and CDR2 SASEGT. The CDR3 nucleotides are TGTGCCAGCAGTGAAAGCGGAAAGAACACTGAAGCTTTCTTT. This encodes CASSESGKNTEAFF.

The chain uses TRBV5-1 and TRBJ2-7; maybe TRBD2 (6 bases). Germline CDR1 and CDR2: SGHRS and YFSETQ. The V gene lost 4 bases and the J gene lost 2 bases, with 13 bases spanning the gap. The CDR3 totals 14 residues. CDR3 bases: TGCGCCAGCAGCCAACGGGGGACGACCTACGAGCAGTACTTC. It specifies CASSQRGTTYEQYF.

The V and J genes are TRBV4-1 and TRBJ1-1; maybe TRBD1 (5 bases). Germline CDR1 MGHRA, CDR2 YSYEKL. This CDR3 comprises 14 residues. V was shortened by 1 base and J by 6 bases, with 12 bases between the two germline ends. CDR3 sequence (DNA): TGCGCCAGCAGCCAAGTGGGGGAGGGTCCTGAAGCTTTCTTT. Residues: CASSQVGEGPEAFF.

The rearrangement joins TRBV6-5 to TRBJ2-1; 11 nucleotides match TRBD1. J lost 6 bases, V lost 6 bases, and 7 bases had no gene match. Germline-derived CDR1 and CDR2 are MNHEY and SVGAGI. The CDR3 sequence is 15 residues long. This CDR3 reads CASSLGQGVANEQFF. The DNA for the CDR3 is TGTGCCAGCAGCTTGGGACAGGGGGTGGCCAATGAGCAGTTCTTC.

The chain is built from TRBV7-3 and TRBJ2-1, with D maybe TRBD2 (5 bases). The CDR3 spans 13 residues. Germline V gene sequence: CDR1 SGHTA, CDR2 FQGTGA. V gave up 2 bases and J gave up 9 bases, with 11 bases separating them. CDR3 nucleotides: TGTGCCAGCAGCTTACTAGCCTCTGGTGAGCAGTTCTTC. Its protein is CASSLLASGEQFF. The full variable domain, completed using reference TRBV7-3 and TRBJ2-1, is GAGVSQTPSNKVTEKGKYVELRCDPISGHTALYWYRQSLGQGPEFLIYFQGTGAADDSGLPNDRFFAVRPEGSVSTLKIQRTERGDSAVYLCASSLLASGEQFFGPGTRLTVL.

The chain links TRBV5-1 to TRBJ2-5; D gene ambiguous. Trimming took 4 bases from V and 5 from J, leaving 15 bases between them. The CDR3 length is 14 residues. Germline CDR1 is SGHRS and CDR2 is YFSETQ. CDR3 loop: CASSPNPGLETQYF. CDR3 coding DNA: TGCGCCAGCAGCCCCAATCCTGGGCTGGAGACCCAGTACTTC.

This rearrangement joins TRBV5-1 to TRBJ1-4; 8 nucleotides line up with TRBD1. CDR1 is SGHRS and CDR2 is YFSETQ in the germline V gene. This CDR3 is 15 amino acids long. The trim removed 0 bases at V and 3 bases at J, leaving 1 base unmatched. The CDR3 reads CASSLGDRSNEKLFF. The CDR3 DNA follows: TGCGCCAGCAGCTTGGGGGACAGGTCTAATGAAAAACTGTTTTTT.

The J gene is TRBJ2-3, the V gene TRBV11-2; no firm D call. Trimming left V 3 bases short and J 2 bases short, with 3 bases between. The CDR3 is 12 residues long. CDR1 is SGHAT, CDR2 FQNNGV, per germline. The CDR3 here is CASSFNTDTQYF. The DNA for the CDR3 is TGTGCCAGCAGCTTTAACACAGATACGCAGTATTTT.

A few counts support this clone. V usage is TRBV27 and J usage is TRBJ1-5; no firm D call. CDR1 is MNHEY and CDR2 is SMNVEV in the germline V gene (reference sequence). CDR3 size: 14 residues. V dropped 3 bases and J dropped 3 bases, with 9 bases sitting between them. This CDR3 is CASSLSRSNQPQHF. Here the CDR3 DNA reads TGTGCCAGCAGTTTGTCCAGGTCCAATCAGCCCCAGCATTTT.

V and J are TRBV19 and TRBJ1-2; 8 bases match TRBD1. Germline lookup yields CDR1 LNHDA and CDR2 SQIVND (reference sequence). V lost 3 bases, J lost 5 bases, and 5 bases stayed unmatched. This CDR3 has 14 residues. The DNA for the CDR3 is TGTGCCAGTAGTATCGGGGACAGGAGTTATGGCTACACCTTC. Translated, it gives CASSIGDRSYGYTF.

V and J are TRBV5-4 and TRBJ2-5, with 11 bases lining up with TRBD2. V lost 2 bases and J lost 6; bases outside the gene matches: 12. The CDR3 runs 17 residues. Per germline, CDR1 SGHNT and CDR2 YYREEE (reference sequence). The CDR3 reads CASSLSILAGGRKTQYF. The CDR3 bases are TGTGCCAGCAGCTTATCGATCCTAGCGGGGGGCAGGAAGACCCAGTACTTC. Full variable domain (outside the CDR3, taken from reference TRBV5-4 and TRBJ2-5): ETGVTQSPTHLIKTRGQQVTLRCSSQSGHNTVSWYQQALGQGPQFIFQYYREEENGRGNFPPRFSGLQFPNYSSELNVNALELDDSALYLCASSLSILAGGRKTQYFGPGTRLLVL.

This sequence joins TRBV7-9 and TRBJ1-1, with 7 positions matching TRBD1. The germline V gene has CDR1 SEHNR and CDR2 FQNEAQ (reference sequence). The J segment lost 2 bases and the V segment lost 4 bases, leaving 4 bases of the junction unmatched. The CDR3 runs to 14 residues. In DNA, the CDR3 is TGTGCCAGCAGCTCTCAGGGGGGCAACACTGAAGCTTTCTTT. Its translation is CASSSQGGNTEAFF.

The rearrangement uses TRBV5-1 and TRBJ2-7, with a tentative D call TRBD1 (6 bases). V was clipped by 6 bases and J by 3 bases, with 10 bases between them. The germline CDR1 and CDR2 sequences are SGHRS and YFSETQ. The CDR3 consists of 12 residues. The CDR3 DNA sequence: TGCGCCAGCACCCAGACAGGCTACGAGCAGTACTTC. The encoded protein is CASTQTGYEQYF. The whole variable domain, filled in from reference TRBV5-1 and TRBJ2-7, reads KAGVTQTPRYLIKTRGQQVTLSCSPISGHRSVSWYQQTPGQGLQFLFEYFSETQRNKGNFPGRFSGRQFSNSRSEMNVSTLELGDSALYLCASTQTGYEQYFGPGTRLTVT.

The chain carries TRBV11-3 and TRBJ2-6; the D is unclear. This CDR3 contains 13 residues. The V and J ends lost 5 bases and 2 bases respectively, with 4 bases between them. CDR1 and CDR2 from the germline V gene are SGHNT and YENEEA. This CDR3 is CASSPAGANVLTF. For the CDR3, the DNA is TGTGCCAGCAGCCCGGCTGGGGCCAACGTCCTGACTTTC.

The chain uses TRBV18 and TRBJ2-7, with 8 bases lining up with TRBD1. The CDR3 sequence is 13 residues long. The germline V gene has CDR1 KGHSH and CDR2 LQKENI. After removal of 5 bases from V and 1 base from J, the junction contained 1 base not matched to a gene. CDR3 in amino acids: CASSGQGSYEQYF. CDR3 coding DNA: TGTGCCAGCTCAGGACAGGGATCCTACGAGCAGTACTTC.

About this clone itself: Germline and junction disagree at one end, which may indicate a read error. The rearrangement joins TRBV30 to TRBJ1-2; TRBD1 aligns across 7 bases. The CDR3 length is 11 residues. The germline V gene encodes CDR1 GTSNPN and CDR2 SVGIG (reference sequence). CDR3 sequence reads: CAWSVRDRHRF. CDR3 DNA: TGTGCCTGGAGTGTACGGGACAGACATAGATTC.

The CDR3 nucleotides read TGTGCCAGCAGCCAATCTAGCCATCCGGGCAATCAGCCCCAGCATTTT. As protein: CASSQSSHPGNQPQHF. The J gene is TRBJ1-5, the V gene TRBV16; no clear D gene. CDR1 KGHSY and CDR2 FQNENV come from the germline V gene. The CDR3 contains 16 residues. V was pared by 0 bases and J by 2 bases, with 11 bases between.

This clone is deemed medium-sized. The CDR3 DNA sequence: TGTGCCAGCAGCCCTGGTGGGTCCGTTTGGACTAGCGGAACCTACGAGCAGTACTTC. Protein: CASSPGGSVWTSGTYEQYF. The V and J genes are TRBV7-2 and TRBJ2-7; the match to TRBD2 covers 10 bases. Germline V gives CDR1 SGHTA, CDR2 FQGNSA. The CDR3 is 19 residues long. Germline trimming cut 5 bases from V and 2 bases from J; bases unmatched to any gene: 18.

This clone has a handful of counts. The gene calls are TRBV30 and TRBJ1-1; no reliable D call. Germline CDR1 and CDR2: GTSNPN and SVGIG (reference sequence). The CDR3 extends over 13 amino acids. With 2 bases removed from V and 0 bases from J, the gap between germline ends came to 7 bases. The CDR3 DNA reads as TGTGCCTGGAGTCTCAGTATGAACACTGAAGCTTTCTTT. It encodes CAWSLSMNTEAFF.

The J gene is TRBJ2-7, the V gene TRBV27; 11 bases agree with TRBD1. Germline-derived CDR1 and CDR2 are MNHEY and SMNVEV (reference sequence). The CDR3 totals 17 residues. V trimming: 5 bases; J trimming: 5 bases; junction bases outside the gene matches: 14. The CDR3 bases are TGTGCCAGCAGTAGCGGACTGGGGGGACAGGGGGGAAACGAGCAGTACTTC. Translation gives CASSSGLGGQGGNEQYF.